Included here is one T cell receptor (beta chain) sequence, with context. The antigen is unknown. Each sample yielded at least 6 million isolated PBMCs. This sample was included in a study of blood T cells in healthy people across ages. General observations from the study: The unsorted PBMCs prevented any conclusive comparison of naive versus antigen-experienced cells.

Germline loops: CDR1 SGHDN, CDR2 FVKESK. V was trimmed by 4 bases and J by 2 bases, leaving 12 bases between them. The CDR3 consists of 15 residues. Next came a second PCR, run for about 6 to 12 cycles, which used a sample-barcoded 5' primer along with a J-beta primer mix. MiXCR, run by TCRdb on the 5' RACE reads, gives a single entry per CDR3 protein. The data show around 1,500,000 distinct CDR3 sequences, roughly 27% seen once. The material sequenced was blood. The source of this sequence is a woman aged 30 to 39 in good health. The chain carries TRBV14 and TRBJ2-1; D unresolved. The CDR3 bases are TGTGCCAGCAGCCGTGCGACCGAGACCTACAATGAGCAGTTCTTC. Protein: CASSRATETYNEQFF.